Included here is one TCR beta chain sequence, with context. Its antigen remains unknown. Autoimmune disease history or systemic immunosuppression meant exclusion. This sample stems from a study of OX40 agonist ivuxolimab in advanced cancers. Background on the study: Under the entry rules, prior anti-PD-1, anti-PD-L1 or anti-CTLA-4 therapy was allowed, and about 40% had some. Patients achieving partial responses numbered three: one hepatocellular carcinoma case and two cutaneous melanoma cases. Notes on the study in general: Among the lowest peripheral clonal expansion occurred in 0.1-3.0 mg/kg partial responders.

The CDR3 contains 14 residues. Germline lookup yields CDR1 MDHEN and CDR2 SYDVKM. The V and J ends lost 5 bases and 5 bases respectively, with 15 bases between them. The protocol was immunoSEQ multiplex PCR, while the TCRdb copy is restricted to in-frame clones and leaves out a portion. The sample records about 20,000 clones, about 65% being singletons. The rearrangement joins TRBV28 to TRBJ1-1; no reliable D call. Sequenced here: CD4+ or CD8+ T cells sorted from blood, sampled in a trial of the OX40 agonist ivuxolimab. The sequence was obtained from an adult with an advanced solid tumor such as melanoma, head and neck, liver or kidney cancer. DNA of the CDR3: TGTGCCAGCAGTAACGGCAGGCGGTGGACTGAAGCTTTCTTT. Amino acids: CASSNGRRWTEAFF.